Each of the 20 T cell receptor beta chains below was sequenced from the same sample in a study of shared clonotypes between healthy human individuals. Some clones are missing from TCRdb's copy, which holds only in-frame ones; the method was immunoSEQ multiplex PCR. Among 1.5 million to 2.5 million clones listed, approximately 94% were seen once. Terminally differentiated effector memory CD45RA+ cells were left out of the naive CD8 fraction, which was CD45RO-negative and positively selected for CCR7. Sequenced input: naive CD8+ T cells sorted from blood. Source of these receptors: a man aged 18 to 29 in good health.

This rearrangement joins TRBV7-9 to TRBJ1-2; D gene unclear. The CDR3 contains 14 residues. Germline V gene sequence: CDR1 SEHNR, CDR2 FQNEAQ (reference sequence). V lost 1 base and J 0 bases, leaving 6 bases between the germline ends. The CDR3 DNA reads as TGTGCCAGCAGCTTAGGGTCGGCTAACTATGGCTACACCTTC. The encoded protein is CASSLGSANYGYTF.

This chain joins TRBV6-6 and TRBJ2-7; D tentatively reads TRBD1 or TRBD2 (6 bases each). Looked up from germline, CDR1 is MNHNY and CDR2 is SVGAGI (reference sequence). CDR3 length equals 13 residues. V lost 2 bases to trimming and J lost 5 bases, with 10 bases between them. CDR3 loop: CASSYGGLDEQYF. CDR3 sequence (DNA): TGTGCCAGCAGTTACGGGGGGCTCGACGAGCAGTACTTC.

This sequence joins TRBV7-9 and TRBJ2-2; D is unresolved. The CDR3 is 19 residues long. Germline values: CDR1 SEHNR, CDR2 FQNEAQ (reference sequence). Trimming stripped 3 bases from V and 2 bases from J, with 22 bases between. The CDR3 loop reads CASSFNRFADEPNTGELFF. CDR3 coding DNA: TGTGCCAGCAGCTTTAATCGATTCGCTGACGAGCCCAACACCGGGGAGCTGTTTTTT.

The V and J genes are TRBV6-1 and TRBJ2-7, with TRBD1 identical over 9 bases. Trimming at V came to 7 bases and at J to 1 base, leaving 5 bases not matched to a gene. Germline assignment: CDR1 MNHNS and CDR2 SASEGT. The CDR3 sequence is 14 residues long. The CDR3 spells CASNYRGLSYEQYF. The CDR3 DNA reads as TGTGCCAGCAACTACAGGGGGCTATCCTACGAGCAGTACTTC.

This chain links TRBV13 with TRBJ2-5; D may be TRBD1 or TRBD2 (5 bases each). Germline CDR1 reads PRHDT; CDR2 reads FYEKMQ (reference sequence). CDR3 length: 15 amino acids. Trimming cost V 5 bases and J 4 bases, with 17 bases left between them. The CDR3 region is CASSPGPTGAETQYF. In nucleotides, the CDR3 is TGTGCCAGCAGCCCAGGACCCACCGGGGCAGAGACCCAGTACTTC.

This clone was recorded only once. The chain links TRBV11-2 to TRBJ2-1, with D unresolved. CDR3 size: 13 residues. Germline V gene sequence: CDR1 SGHAT, CDR2 FQNNGV. Trimming left V 0 bases short and J 7 bases short, with 7 bases between. As DNA, the CDR3 is TGTGCCAGCAGCTTAGACGGCTGGAATGAGCAGTTCTTC. This translates into CASSLDGWNEQFF.

This chain uses TRBV29-1 with TRBJ2-7; 7 nucleotides align to TRBD2. Germline assignment: CDR1 SQVTM and CDR2 ANQGSEA. This CDR3 contains 18 residues. V was pared by 2 bases and J by 2 bases, with 18 bases of the junction left unmatched. CDR3 sequence: CSVEIPGIRPSGAYEQYF. In DNA form, the CDR3 reads TGCAGCGTTGAAATACCCGGGATACGGCCTAGCGGAGCCTACGAGCAGTACTTC.

As to this clone: Other DNA sequences in the same sample also yield this CDR3. The rearrangement uses TRBV5-6 and TRBJ2-7; 7 nucleotides line up with TRBD1. Trimming cost V 1 base and J 4 bases; bases outside gene matches: 5. The CDR3 length is 14 residues. Germline V lookup: CDR1 SGHDT, CDR2 YYEEEE. Here the CDR3 DNA reads TGTGCCAGCAGCTTGTCAGACAGGGTGTACGAGCAGTACTTC. As protein: CASSLSDRVYEQYF. Filled out from reference TRBV5-6 and TRBJ2-7, the complete variable domain reads DAGVTQSPTHLIKTRGQQVTLRCSPKSGHDTVSWYQQALGQGPQFIFQYYEEEERQRGNFPDRFSGHQFPNYSSELNVNALLLGDSALYLCASSLSDRVYEQYFGPGTRLTVT.

The chain joins TRBV19 to TRBJ2-1; 8 positions match TRBD2. Trimming at V came to 4 bases and at J to 2 bases, leaving 1 base not matched to a gene. Germline V lookup: CDR1 LNHDA, CDR2 SQIVND (reference sequence). The length of the CDR3 is 14 residues. The CDR3 coding sequence is TGTGCCAGTAGTAGCGGGGGGACCTACAATGAGCAGTTCTTC. As protein: CASSSGGTYNEQFF.

Concerning this clone: The sample contains more than one DNA sequence encoding this CDR3. The chain recombines TRBV5-1 with TRBJ2-7, with a possible D match to TRBD2 (6 bases). V was shortened by 2 bases and J by 1 base, with 10 bases between the two germline ends. The germline V gene has CDR1 SGHRS and CDR2 YFSETQ. The CDR3 totals 14 residues. The CDR3 loop reads CASSLIGSSYEQYF. The CDR3 bases are TGCGCCAGCAGCTTAATCGGGAGTTCCTACGAGCAGTACTTC. The full variable domain, in which reference TRBV5-1 and TRBJ2-7 provide the parts outside the CDR3, is KAGVTQTPRYLIKTRGQQVTLSCSPISGHRSVSWYQQTPGQGLQFLFEYFSETQRNKGNFPGRFSGRQFSNSRSEMNVSTLELGDSALYLCASSLIGSSYEQYFGPGTRLTVT.

This chain joins TRBV10-3 and TRBJ2-3, with 7 nucleotides matching TRBD1. The germline CDR1 and CDR2 sequences are ENHRY and SYGVKD. The CDR3 spans 17 residues. V was pared by 3 bases and J by 1 base, with 10 bases of the junction left unmatched. CDR3 residues: CAISETGQGVGTDTQYF. CDR3 bases: TGTGCCATCAGTGAAACAGGCCAGGGGGTTGGCACAGATACGCAGTATTTT.

The chain couples TRBV27 to TRBJ1-1, with a possible D match to TRBD1 (6 bases). Germline CDR1 is MNHEY and CDR2 is SMNVEV (reference sequence). The CDR3 length is 15 residues. With 5 bases removed from V and 1 base from J, the gap between germline ends came to 14 bases. CDR3 protein: CASSLRGASNTEAFF. In nucleotides, the CDR3 is TGTGCCAGCAGTCTAAGGGGGGCTTCGAACACTGAAGCTTTCTTT.

The gene calls are TRBV19 and TRBJ1-1; no clear D gene. CDR3 length equals 13 residues. V lost 4 bases, J lost 5 bases, and 11 bases lay in between. Germline-derived CDR1 and CDR2 are LNHDA and SQIVND (reference sequence). This CDR3 reads CASSTGFGTEAFF. CDR3 nucleotides: TGTGCCAGTAGTACGGGTTTCGGGACTGAAGCTTTCTTT.

As concerns this clone: This CDR3 is also generated by other DNA sequences in the sample. This chain uses TRBV19 with TRBJ2-3; 7 bases are shared with TRBD2. Unmatched junction bases numbered 3, after V lost 3 bases and J lost 0 bases. This CDR3 has 15 amino acids. Germline values: CDR1 LNHDA, CDR2 SQIVND (reference sequence). The chain's CDR3 is CASSIFSGSTDTQYF. The CDR3 DNA follows: TGTGCCAGTAGTATCTTTAGCGGGAGCACAGATACGCAGTATTTT.

The J gene is TRBJ2-7, the V gene TRBV19; unclear D gene. The CDR3 has 15 residues. From germline, CDR1 is LNHDA and CDR2 SQIVND (reference sequence). Between the trimmed V and J ends, which lost 1 base and 2 bases, there was a span of 12 bases. The CDR3 loop is CASSIVAGNAYEQYF. As DNA, the CDR3 is TGTGCCAGTAGTATAGTTGCTGGGAATGCCTACGAGCAGTACTTC.

V usage is TRBV4-3 and J usage is TRBJ1-2; 7 bases align to TRBD1. Unmatched junction bases numbered 4, after V lost 0 bases and J lost 3 bases. The CDR3 has 15 residues. CDR1 and CDR2 from the germline V gene are LGHNA and YSLEER. CDR3 region: CASSQDHRGDYGYTF. CDR3 DNA sequence: TGCGCCAGCAGCCAAGATCACAGGGGAGACTATGGCTACACCTTC.

The chain uses TRBV6-1 and TRBJ1-4; D is possibly TRBD1 (6 bases). Germline V gene sequence: CDR1 MNHNS, CDR2 SASEGT. The length of the CDR3 is 16 residues. Trimming took off 3 bases at V and 2 bases at J, with 13 bases between the two ends. DNA for the CDR3: TGTGCCAGCAGTGACCCGCAGGGGAAGACTAATGAAAAACTGTTTTTT. Translation gives CASSDPQGKTNEKLFF.

This rearrangement joins TRBV5-1 to TRBJ2-3; D possibly matches TRBD1 or TRBD2 (5 bases each). CDR1 is SGHRS and CDR2 is YFSETQ in the germline V gene. This CDR3 has 15 residues. Trimming removed 5 bases from V and 2 bases from J, with 15 bases in between. Written as DNA, the CDR3 is TGCGCCAGCAGTTATGTCGGGGCTATCACAGATACGCAGTATTTT. It yields the protein CASSYVGAITDTQYF.

This clone was seen a handful of times. The gene calls are TRBV13 and TRBJ1-3; TRBD1 might be the D (5 bases). Per germline, CDR1 PRHDT and CDR2 FYEKMQ (reference sequence). Trimming left V 3 bases short and J 4 bases short, with 10 bases between. This CDR3 has 14 amino acids. The CDR3 DNA follows: TGTGCCAGCAGCTTTTCAGGGTTCGGAAACACCATATATTTT. Translating gives CASSFSGFGNTIYF.

The chain joins TRBV6-6 to TRBJ2-5; 10 nucleotides line up with TRBD2. There are 14 residues in the CDR3. V lost 5 bases and J lost 3; bases outside the gene matches: 3. Germline V gene sequence: CDR1 MNHNY, CDR2 SVGAGI (reference sequence). The CDR3 DNA reads as TGTGCCAGCAGTCTAGCGGGAGTTGAAGAGACCCAGTACTTC. This codes for CASSLAGVEETQYF.